This paragraph reports one T cell receptor beta chain. Its antigen is undetermined. The data derive from a study of T cells in Graves' hyperthyroidism and ophthalmopathy. Amplified TCR beta CDR3 regions derived from RNA transcripts. TCR CDR3 regions were first amplified by RT-PCR with HTBI primers. TCRdb ran MiXCR on the multiplex PCR reads and lists one entry per CDR3 protein. Of 450,000 to 600,000 distinct CDR3 sequences listed, just under 20% were seen once; the top ten hold over 45%. Study conclusions and caveats: The majority of expanded thyroid clonotypes above 0.001 also appeared in blood. Ophthalmopathy was predicted by the model a median of 6.5 months ahead of onset.

The specimen sequenced was blood. The TCR was taken from a man in his forties or fifties with Graves' ophthalmopathy.

The CDR3: CASSRLTGGYTGELFF. Written as DNA, the CDR3 is TGTGCCAGCAGCCGGTTGACAGGGGGATACACCGGGGAGCTGTTTTTT. The V and J genes are TRBV3-1 and TRBJ2-2; 9 bases are a match to TRBD1. The junction had 6 bases not matched to a gene; V was cut back by 4 bases and J by 3 bases. This CDR3 has 16 amino acids. CDR1 is LGHDT, CDR2 YNNKEL, per germline (reference sequence).